Sequencing of this T cell receptor beta chain was carried out in a study of technical replicates of blood from a few donors. The method was immunoSEQ multiplex PCR; TCRdb's version includes in-frame clones alone and lacks a portion of them. The sample contains under 100,000 clones, about 93% of which appear only once. This CDR3 spans 14 amino acids. The V gene lost 10 bases and the J gene lost 13 bases, with 25 bases spanning the gap. Germline V gene data show CDR1 as LNHDA and CDR2 as SQIVND (reference sequence). The origin of this receptor is a human donor in good health. The sample taken for sequencing was T cells isolated from PBMCs. This chain links TRBV19 with TRBJ1-4, with D maybe TRBD1 (6 bases). As DNA, the CDR3 is TGTGCCACCCAGGGGTCCGCCAGCGGTGGGGGACTGTTTTTT. This encodes CATQGSASGGGLFF.